These T cell receptor beta chains were read from a single sample in a study of blood T cell repertoires in COVID-19. Assay used: immunoSEQ multiplex PCR; TCRdb lists only in-frame clones, some missing. The sample carries 260,000 or so clones, 80% to 90% recorded once. Sample: peripheral blood. Receptor source: a woman aged 80 or over with COVID-19, enrolled during active disease. CDR3s include the opening cysteine and the closing phenylalanine or tryptophan. A D gene is named only where the DNA matches it firmly. Rows give clone size only sometimes, using once, few, many, or a class for an expanded clone.

clone size,D gene,J gene,V gene,CDR3 DNA,CDR3 protein
NA,TRBD1,TRBJ1-1,TRBV6-4,TGTGCCAGCAGAAAACGGGACAGTAACACTGAAGCTTTCTTT,CASRKRDSNTEAFF
once,NA,TRBJ2-1,TRBV9,TGTGCCAGCAGCGTCCTCCCTAAGGGAGCCCCGGGGAATGAGCAGTTCTTC,CASSVLPKGAPGNEQFF
NA,NA,TRBJ1-1,TRBV29-1,TGCAGCGTTGAAGATCACGGGGGGCGGACTGAAGCTTTCTTT,CSVEDHGGRTEAFF
NA,NA,TRBJ1-5,TRBV2,TGTGCCAGCAGTCCCCCCGAGGGGGGGAGAAGGAATCAGCCCCAGCATTTT,CASSPPEGGRRNQPQHF
NA,TRBD1,TRBJ1-5,TRBV18,TGTGCCAGCTCACCACGGGACAGGGGTAATCAGCCCCAGCATTTT,CASSPRDRGNQPQHF
once,NA,TRBJ1-1,TRBV10-1,TGCGCCAGCAGTGAGTCGACTCGCACCACTGAAGCTTTCTTT,CASSESTRTTEAFF
NA,NA,TRBJ2-7,TRBV28,TGTGCCAGCAGTACCGGTATCTACGAGCAGTACTTC,CASSTGIYEQYF
NA,NA,TRBJ2-7,TRBV6-2/TRBV6-3,TGTGCCAGCAGCCGCGGGCCTAGCGCCTCCACCTACGAGCAGTACTTC,CASSRGPSASTYEQYF
once,NA,TRBJ2-3,TRBV18,TGTGCCAGCTCACCAACCCGGGGGACCACAGATACGCAGTATTTT,CASSPTRGTTDTQYF
NA,TRBD1,TRBJ1-1,TRBV7-9,TGTGCCAGCAGCCAACAGGGGTTAGTTAACTTCTTT,CASSQQGLVNFF
NA,NA,TRBJ1-2,TRBV20-1,TGCAGTGCTAGAGGGTGGAGTGGCTACACCTTC,CSARGWSGYTF